This T cell receptor beta chain is drawn from a study of cytomegalovirus exposure and HLA in healthy donors. Overall study results and limits: HLA alleles were associated with 15,000 to 20,000 TCR beta sequences in a later analysis at 0.05 false discovery rate. A later analysis reportedly identified an Asian-associated ancestry cluster as carrying fewer N-insertions than the approximately 730-donor mean. Sequencing had likely introduced a cluster of highly shared sequence variants as an artifact.

CDR3 size: 15 residues. V trimming: 6 bases; J trimming: 1 base; junction bases outside the gene matches: 7. CDR1 is SNHLY, CDR2 FYNNEI, per germline. The PCR was carried out with 60 Vbeta primers and 13 Jbeta primers. Original analysis: In a later analysis, about 11 million of tens of millions of unique beta chains occurred in at least two donors. Assay used: immunoSEQ multiplex PCR; TCRdb lists only in-frame clones, some missing. V, J and clone size are those of that table, while D and trimming were read from the DNA. This sample carries some 110,000 clones, over 60% of them seen once, and the ten largest clones take roughly 2%. This clone came up a few times. Its antigen is unknown.

The sequence derives from a woman aged 30 to 39 in good health and CMV-seronegative. The J gene is TRBJ1-1, the V gene TRBV2, with 8 nucleotides matching TRBD1. What was sequenced was PBMCs. The CDR3 coding sequence is TGTGCCAGCAGGTTATCAACAGGGGGGAACACTGAAGCTTTCTTT. Translated: CASRLSTGGNTEAFF.